This T cell receptor beta chain was captured in a study of monozygotic twins with inflammatory bowel disease. This CDR3 has 12 residues. Germline V CDR1 and CDR2: SQVTM, ANQGSEA. With the 5' RACE reads reprocessed, TCRdb shows one record per CDR3 protein and no DNA. The table lists over 120,000 distinct CDR3 sequences. Study-level results: No detectable difference in repertoire similarity separated concordant from discordant twins, possibly as a result of limited power. Healthy co-twins exceeded IBD patients in TCRbeta diversity as measured by inverse Simpson. Especially with disease activity, IBD patients shared fewer clonotypes with others than healthy twins did.

Concerning this clonotype: No antigen is known for it.

Material for sequencing was blood. The clonotype comes from a human donor with ulcerative colitis or Crohn's disease, or a healthy co-twin of an affected twin (not recorded which). This chain uses TRBV29-1 with TRBJ2-7; TCRdb's D gene call, TRBD2, goes unchecked for lack of DNA. CDR3: CSVDGGSEEQYF.